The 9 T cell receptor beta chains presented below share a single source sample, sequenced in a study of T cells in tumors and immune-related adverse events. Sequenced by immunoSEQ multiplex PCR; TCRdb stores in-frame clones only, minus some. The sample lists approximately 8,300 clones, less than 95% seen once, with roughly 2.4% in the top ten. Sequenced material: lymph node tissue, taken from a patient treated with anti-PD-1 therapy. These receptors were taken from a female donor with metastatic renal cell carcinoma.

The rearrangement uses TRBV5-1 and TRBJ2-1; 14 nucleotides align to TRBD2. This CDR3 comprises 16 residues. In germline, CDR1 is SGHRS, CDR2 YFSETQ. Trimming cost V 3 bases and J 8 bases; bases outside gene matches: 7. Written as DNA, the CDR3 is TGCGCCAGCAGCTCCGGGACTAGCGGGAGTTGGGATGAGCAGTTCTTC. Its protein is CASSSGTSGSWDEQFF.

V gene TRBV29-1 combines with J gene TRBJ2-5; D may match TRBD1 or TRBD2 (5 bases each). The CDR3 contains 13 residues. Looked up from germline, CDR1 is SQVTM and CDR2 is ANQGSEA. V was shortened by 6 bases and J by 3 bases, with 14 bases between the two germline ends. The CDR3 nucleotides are TGCAGCGTGACCCGGGGCTCAAAAGAGACCCAGTACTTC. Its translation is CSVTRGSKETQYF.

This CDR3 is CASGLTGKNTEAFF. The CDR3 region has the DNA TGTGCTAGTGGCCTGACAGGAAAGAACACTGAAGCTTTCTTT. This chain connects TRBV12-5 to TRBJ1-1; perhaps TRBD1 as D (6 bases). The CDR3 contains 14 residues. V lost 6 bases, J lost 1 base, and 12 bases lay in between. The germline CDR1 and CDR2 sequences are LGHNT and FRNRAP.

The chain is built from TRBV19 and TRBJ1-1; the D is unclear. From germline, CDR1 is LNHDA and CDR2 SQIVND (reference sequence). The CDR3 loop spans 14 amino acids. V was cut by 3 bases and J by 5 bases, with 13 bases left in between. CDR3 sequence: CASSMGRVGTEAFF. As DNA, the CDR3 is TGTGCCAGTAGTATGGGAAGGGTTGGGACTGAAGCTTTCTTT. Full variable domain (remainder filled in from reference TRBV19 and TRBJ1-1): DGGITQSPKYLFRKEGQNVTLSCEQNLNHDAMYWYRQDPGQGLRLIYYSQIVNDFQKGDIAEGYSVSREKKESFPLTVTSAQKNPTAFYLCASSMGRVGTEAFFGQGTRLTVV.

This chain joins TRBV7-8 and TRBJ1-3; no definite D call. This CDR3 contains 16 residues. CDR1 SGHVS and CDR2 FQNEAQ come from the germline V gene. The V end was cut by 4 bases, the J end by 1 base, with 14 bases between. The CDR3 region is CASSSSRVLSGNTIYF. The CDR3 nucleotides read TGTGCCAGCAGCTCAAGTAGGGTTCTATCTGGAAACACCATATATTTT.

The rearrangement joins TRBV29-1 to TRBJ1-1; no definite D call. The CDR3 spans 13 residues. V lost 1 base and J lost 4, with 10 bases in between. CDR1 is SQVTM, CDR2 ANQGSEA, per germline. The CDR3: CSVEAGLGTEAFF. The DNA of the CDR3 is TGCAGCGTTGAAGCCGGCTTAGGCACTGAAGCTTTCTTT.

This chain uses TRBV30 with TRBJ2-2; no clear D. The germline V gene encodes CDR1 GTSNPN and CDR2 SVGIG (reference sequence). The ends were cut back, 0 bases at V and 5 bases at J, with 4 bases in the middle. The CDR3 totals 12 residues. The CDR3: CAWSVRTGELFF. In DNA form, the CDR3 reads TGTGCCTGGAGTGTAAGAACCGGGGAGCTGTTTTTT.

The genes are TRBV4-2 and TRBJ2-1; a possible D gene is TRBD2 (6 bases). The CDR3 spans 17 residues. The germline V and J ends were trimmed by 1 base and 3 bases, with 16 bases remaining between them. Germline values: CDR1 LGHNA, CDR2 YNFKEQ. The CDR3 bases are TGTGCCAGCAGCCAAGGAGGAGCGGCGGACTACTACAATGAGCAGTTCTTC. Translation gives CASSQGGAADYYNEQFF.

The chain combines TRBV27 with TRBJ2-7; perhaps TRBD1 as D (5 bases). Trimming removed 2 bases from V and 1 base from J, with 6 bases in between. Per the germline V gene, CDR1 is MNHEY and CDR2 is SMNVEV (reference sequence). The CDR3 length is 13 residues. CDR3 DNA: TGTGCCAGCAGTTTAAGGGGTTCCTACGAGCAGTACTTC. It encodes CASSLRGSYEQYF.